Listed here are 14 T cell receptor beta chains from one sample, sequenced in a study of identical twins. Via MiXCR, TCRdb re-called the 5' RACE reads, giving one row per CDR3 protein. The sample consists of just under 550,000 distinct CDR3 sequences, nearly 15% of them appearing once. These data also formed part of another study, on yellow fever vaccine responses in identical twins.

Material: CD4+ T cells sorted from blood. All receptors come from a young woman in good health.

This clonotype was counted a few times. J is TRBJ2-2 and V is TRBV5-1, with a possible D match to TRBD1 (5 bases). Deletions cut 2 bases from V and 3 bases from J, with 11 bases between. The CDR3 is 15 amino acids. Germline lookup yields CDR1 SGHRS and CDR2 YFSETQ. CDR3 residues: CASSFDSGYTGELFF. The CDR3 bases are TGCGCCAGCAGCTTCGATTCAGGGTACACCGGGGAGCTGTTTTTT.

This clonotype was seen a handful of times. The gene calls are TRBV12-3 or TRBV12-4 and TRBJ2-7; 8 bases agree with TRBD1. With 6 bases clipped from V and 7 bases from J, the junction kept 2 bases outside the gene matches. The CDR3 runs to 11 residues. CDR3 DNA: TGTGCCAGCAGACACAGGGGGGAGCAGTACGTC. Translated: CASRHRGEQYV.

The chain links TRBV6-1 to TRBJ2-1; 7 positions agree with TRBD1. CDR1 is MNHNS and CDR2 is SASEGT in the germline V gene. The CDR3 has 15 amino acids. After removal of 6 bases from V and 2 bases from J, the junction contained 7 bases not matched to a gene. The CDR3 nucleotides read TGTGCCAGCAGGGTGACAGGGAACACCTACAATGAGCAGTTCTTC. Translating gives CASRVTGNTYNEQFF.

The rearrangement joins TRBV10-3 to TRBJ2-1; 11 bases fit TRBD2. J lost 5 bases, V lost 5 bases, and 5 bases had no gene match. Looked up from germline, CDR1 is ENHRY and CDR2 is SYGVKD. The length of the CDR3 is 15 residues. CDR3 sequence (DNA): TGTGCCATCAGTACCCCGGGACTAGCGGACAATGAGCAGTTCTTC. It specifies CAISTPGLADNEQFF.

The sample holds a few counts of this clonotype. The rearrangement links TRBV20-1 to TRBJ2-7, with D possibly matching TRBD2 (7 bases). Germline lookup yields CDR1 DFQATT and CDR2 SNEGSKA (reference sequence). There are 17 residues in the CDR3. Trimming removed 6 bases from V and 7 bases from J, with 31 bases in between. The CDR3 sequence is CSATAGTPGGQGWEQYF. In DNA, the CDR3 is TGCAGTGCCACGGCTGGGACACCGGGGGGCCAAGGATGGGAGCAGTACTTC.

This clonotype came up many times. The CDR3 nucleotides are TGTGCCAGCAGCTTATTGGACAGGGGGAATGAGCAGTTCTTC. It codes for CASSLLDRGNEQFF. This chain uses TRBV5-6 with TRBJ2-1; TRBD1 matches 10 bases. Germline trimming cut 2 bases from V and 7 bases from J; bases unmatched to any gene: 3. CDR3 length equals 14 residues. Germline V gene sequence: CDR1 SGHDT, CDR2 YYEEEE.

The table lists this clonotype with a few counts. The rearrangement links TRBV10-3 to TRBJ2-1; 9 bases align to TRBD2. CDR1 ENHRY and CDR2 SYGVKD come from the germline V gene. V lost 10 bases to trimming and J lost 8 bases; unmatched junction nucleotides: 12. CDR3 length: 14 residues. CDR3 sequence: CATSTGTSIDEQFF. In DNA, the CDR3 is TGTGCCACCTCAACCGGGACTAGCATCGATGAGCAGTTCTTC.

The sample holds a few counts of this clonotype. The J gene is TRBJ2-2, the V gene TRBV3-1, with D perhaps TRBD1 (6 bases). The V and J ends lost 6 bases and 7 bases respectively, with 18 bases between them. The CDR3 contains 15 residues. Germline CDR1 is LGHDT and CDR2 is YNNKEL (reference sequence). CDR3 sequence (DNA): TGTGCCAGCAGTCGTTTTTCAGGGGAGAACGGGGAGCTGTTTTTT. It encodes CASSRFSGENGELFF.

The J gene is TRBJ2-5, the V gene TRBV5-4; 7 bases match TRBD1. Germline loops: CDR1 SGHNT, CDR2 YYREEE (reference sequence). This CDR3 is 13 amino acids long. Trimming at V came to 4 bases and at J to 5 bases, leaving 5 bases not matched to a gene. CDR3 residues: CASSVDRLETQYF. The CDR3 DNA follows: TGTGCCAGCAGCGTGGACAGGTTGGAGACCCAGTACTTC.

CDR3 nucleotides: TGCAGTGCTAGAGATATCCGGCAAATTGAAGCTTTCTTT. It is translated as CSARDIRQIEAFF. The rearrangement uses TRBV20-1 and TRBJ1-1; no clear D gene. The CDR3 consists of 13 residues. V lost 0 bases and J lost 7, with 12 bases in between. CDR1 and CDR2 (germline): DFQATT, SNEGSKA (reference sequence).

This chain uses TRBV15 with TRBJ2-1, with D possibly matching TRBD2 (7 bases). From germline, CDR1 is LNHNV and CDR2 YYDKDF (reference sequence). This CDR3 is built from 14 residues. Trimming stripped 5 bases from V and 8 bases from J, with 16 bases between. The CDR3 reads CATSVGTNRDEQFF. The CDR3 DNA follows: TGTGCCACCAGCGTCGGGACTAACAGGGATGAGCAGTTCTTC. Supplemented by reference TRBV15 and TRBJ2-1, the full variable domain reads DAMVIQNPRYQVTQFGKPVTLSCSQTLNHNVMYWYQQKSSQAPKLLFHYYDKDFNNEADTPDNFQSRRPNTSFCFLDIRSPGLGDTAMYLCATSVGTNRDEQFFGPGTRLTVL.

This clonotype came up a few times. The V and J genes are TRBV18 and TRBJ2-7, with 11 bases matching TRBD1. CDR1 is KGHSH and CDR2 is LQKENI in the germline V gene. This CDR3 spans 16 amino acids. J gave up 4 bases and V 6 bases, and 11 bases lay outside the gene matches. This chain's CDR3 is CASSPPGTGGRYEQYF. The CDR3 nucleotides read TGTGCCAGCTCGCCTCCCGGGACAGGGGGAAGGTACGAGCAGTACTTC.

The rearrangement joins TRBV5-1 to TRBJ2-3, with 11 positions matching TRBD2. J gave up 4 bases and V 6 bases, and 13 bases lay outside the gene matches. In germline, CDR1 is SGHRS, CDR2 YFSETQ. The length of the CDR3 is 17 residues. The CDR3 is CASTRGELAGGPDTQYF. Written as DNA, the CDR3 is TGCGCCAGCACCCGGGGGGAATTAGCGGGAGGGCCAGATACGCAGTATTTT.

There are a few counts of this clonotype. The CDR3: CSVELIGGTDTQYF. CDR3 nucleotides: TGCAGCGTTGAATTGATCGGGGGCACAGATACGCAGTATTTT. The chain combines TRBV29-1 with TRBJ2-3, with TRBD2 as a possible D gene (5 bases). Germline CDR1 and CDR2: SQVTM and ANQGSEA. This CDR3 comprises 14 residues. The V gene lost 2 bases and the J gene lost 1 base, with 10 bases spanning the gap.